These T cell receptor beta chains were read from a single sample in a study of blood T cell repertoires in COVID-19. Only in-frame clones appear in the TCRdb table, and some are missing; sequencing was by immunoSEQ multiplex PCR. The table lists 200,000 to 250,000 clones, 70% to 85% of them singletons. The sample taken for sequencing was PBMCs or T cells enriched from blood (not recorded which). The receptors here all came from a woman aged 55-70 years who had recovered from COVID-19. CDR3s include the opening cysteine and the closing phenylalanine or tryptophan. D genes are given only for firm matches. A row's size may be missing; if present it is once, few, many or a size class.

CDR3nt,CDR3aa,abundance,j_gene,v_gene,d_gene
TGTGCCAGCAGCTTAGAGGGAGTGAATCAGCCCCAGCATTTT,CASSLEGVNQPQHF,few,TRBJ1-5,TRBV5-5,-
TGTGCCAGTAGTTTTCATCCGGGACAGGGGGCCGGGGACAATCAGCCCCAGCATTTT,CASSFHPGQGAGDNQPQHF,-,TRBJ1-5,TRBV19,TRBD1
TGCGCCAGCAGCTTCAGTTCCAGGACAGCTACTTACGAGCAGTACTTC,CASSFSSRTATYEQYF,-,TRBJ2-7,TRBV5-1,-
TGCAGCGTAGGGACAGAGGGAAGACGAGGTGGCTACACCTTC,CSVGTEGRRGGYTF,-,TRBJ1-2,TRBV29-1,TRBD1
TGTGCCAGCAGCCCCCGGCTTGGAGCGGGGGGGGTCCAAGAGACCCAGTACTTC,CASSPRLGAGGVQETQYF,once,TRBJ2-5,TRBV7-2,TRBD2
TGTGCCATGGGGGACAGGGCAAAGATGAACACTGAAGCTTTCTTT,CAMGDRAKMNTEAFF,-,TRBJ1-1,TRBV6-5,TRBD1
TGTGCCAGCAGTTTAGAGGGGGCCGGGCAGTACTTC,CASSLEGAGQYF,-,TRBJ2-7,TRBV12-3/TRBV12-4,TRBD1
TGTGCCAGCAGCCAACTTCAGAGCGGGAAGTTGAACACTGAAGCTTTCTTT,CASSQLQSGKLNTEAFF,-,TRBJ1-1,TRBV14,-
TGTGCCAGCAGTTCCCTCGGGGGGGCGTCCTACAATGAGCAGTTCTTC,CASSSLGGASYNEQFF,-,TRBJ2-1,TRBV28,TRBD2
TGTGCCAGCAGCCGATCCGCCGGGAACAGGGGCATAAATGGCTACACCTTC,CASSRSAGNRGINGYTF,many,TRBJ1-2,TRBV7-8,TRBD1
TGCGCCAGCAGCCAAGGAGTCGGGTATGGCTATGGCTACACCTTC,CASSQGVGYGYGYTF,few,TRBJ1-2,TRBV4-3,-
TGTGCCTGGAGTGTCAATAGAGACAATGAGCAGTTCTTC,CAWSVNRDNEQFF,-,TRBJ2-1,TRBV30,-
TGTGCCAGCAGCTCCCAGGGGAACACTGAAGCTTTCTTT,CASSSQGNTEAFF,-,TRBJ1-1,TRBV7-2,-
TGTGCCAGCAGCCAAGATACAGGGGGCTCTTCACCCCTCCACTTT,CASSQDTGGSSPLHF,-,TRBJ1-6,TRBV4-2,TRBD1
TGTGCCAGCAGTGCTGGACAGGGTATAACTGAAGCTTTCTTT,CASSAGQGITEAFF,-,TRBJ1-1,TRBV7-9,TRBD1
TGTGCTAGTGGTTTGGGTCCCACGGGAGGGACAGATACGCAGTATTTT,CASGLGPTGGTDTQYF,once,TRBJ2-3,TRBV12-5,TRBD2
TGTGCCAGCAGCACAGGACTAGCGGGGGGAGCTAGCACAGATACGCAGTATTTT,CASSTGLAGGASTDTQYF,-,TRBJ2-3,TRBV7-2,TRBD2
TGTGCCAGCAGCCCCCGGACTAGCGGGCACACAGATACGCAGTATTTT,CASSPRTSGHTDTQYF,-,TRBJ2-3,TRBV21-1,-
TGTGCCAGCAGTTTCCCGAGGGACACTCAGGCGAGAGCTTTCTTT,CASSFPRDTQARAFF,-,TRBJ1-1,TRBV27,-
TGTGCCAGCTCACCAGGCGGGTCTAACTATGGCTACACCTTC,CASSPGGSNYGYTF,-,TRBJ1-2,TRBV18,-
TGTGCCAGCTCACCACCTAGCGTGGTATACACTGAAGCTTTCTTT,CASSPPSVVYTEAFF,-,TRBJ1-1,TRBV18,-
TGTGCCAGCAGTGAACAACAGGGGTACAATGAGCAGTTCTTC,CASSEQQGYNEQFF,-,TRBJ2-1,TRBV2,TRBD1
TGCGCCAGCAGTGCAAGAGGGAGGGACACTGAAGCTTTCTTT,CASSARGRDTEAFF,-,TRBJ1-1,TRBV10-2,-
TGTGCCAGTAGTAACACCGGGGCTAGCGGGGAGCAGTACTTC,CASSNTGASGEQYF,-,TRBJ2-7,TRBV19,TRBD2
TGTGCCTGGAGTCCCGGACAGGATAATTCACCCCTCCACTTT,CAWSPGQDNSPLHF,-,TRBJ1-6,TRBV30,TRBD1
TGTGCCAGCAGCTCCATACAGGACAATGAGCAGTTCTTC,CASSSIQDNEQFF,-,TRBJ2-1,TRBV11-2,-
TGCAGTGCTAGTCCACAGGGAAATTCACCCCTCCACTTT,CSASPQGNSPLHF,few,TRBJ1-6,TRBV20-1,-
TGTGCCAGCCTCCACCTTGGCGGGAAGGGGACCCAGTACTTC,CASLHLGGKGTQYF,-,TRBJ2-5,TRBV27,-
TGTGCCAGCAGCCAGGCCTATCCCAGACTAGCAGCTGAAGAGACCCAGTACTTC,CASSQAYPRLAAEETQYF,-,TRBJ2-5,TRBV3-1/TRBV3-2,TRBD2
TGTGCCAGCAGCGCCTCAGGACAGGGCGTTGGTGGAAACACCATATATTTT,CASSASGQGVGGNTIYF,few,TRBJ1-3,TRBV5-5,TRBD1
TGTGCCAGCAGCACCCGACTAGCGGGAGGAGTAAGCGAGCAGTACTTC,CASSTRLAGGVSEQYF,-,TRBJ2-7,TRBV5-4,TRBD2
TGCGCCAGCAGCTTGGCGGGTCAGAGTCACACCGGGGAGCTGTTTTTT,CASSLAGQSHTGELFF,-,TRBJ2-2,TRBV5-1,-
TGTGCCAGCAGCTTAAGCGGGGGGGAGGCAGAGACCCAGTACTTC,CASSLSGGEAETQYF,-,TRBJ2-5,TRBV11-1,TRBD2
TGTGCCAGCAGCGTAGAAGGGGCTGGTCAGCCCCAGCATTTT,CASSVEGAGQPQHF,-,TRBJ1-5,TRBV9,-
TGTGCCAGCAGCCTAGGATCGGAGAATGAGCAGTTCTTC,CASSLGSENEQFF,few,TRBJ2-1,TRBV7-9,-
TGTGCCAGCAGCCGACTAGGTCTCGATACGCAGTATTTT,CASSRLGLDTQYF,few,TRBJ2-3,TRBV12-3/TRBV12-4,-
TGCAGCGTTGCAACAGGGAAGTACGAGCAGTACTTC,CSVATGKYEQYF,few,TRBJ2-7,TRBV29-1,-
TGTGCCAGCAGCTTATTGGCGGGAGATAGCGGCTACACCTTC,CASSLLAGDSGYTF,-,TRBJ1-2,TRBV7-9,-
TGCGCCAGCAGCTTGGGACAGGGAAGGTACGAGACCCAGTACTTC,CASSLGQGRYETQYF,-,TRBJ2-5,TRBV5-1,TRBD1
TGTGCCAGTAAGATATCGGGGAATCAGCCCCAGCATTTT,CASKISGNQPQHF,-,TRBJ1-5,TRBV19,-
TGTGCCACCAGCAGCCGGGACAGGGACACTGAAGCTTTCTTT,CATSSRDRDTEAFF,-,TRBJ1-1,TRBV15,TRBD1
TGTGCCAGCAGCTCGACTAGCTCGGGGGACGAGCAGTACTTC,CASSSTSSGDEQYF,-,TRBJ2-7,TRBV7-2,TRBD2
TGTGCCAGTAATCCACGAGGGTACTATGGCTACACCTTC,CASNPRGYYGYTF,-,TRBJ1-2,TRBV19,-
TGTGCCAGCAAACCAACCGGGACAGGGGGCGCAGATGGCTACACCTTC,CASKPTGTGGADGYTF,-,TRBJ1-2,TRBV2,TRBD1
TGTGCCAGCAGCTGGGGACAATCCGGGGAGCTGTTTTTT,CASSWGQSGELFF,few,TRBJ2-2,TRBV7-8,-
TGTGCCAGCAGCCAAGGGCAGGGGGTCGGTTTCCATGGCTACACCTTC,CASSQGQGVGFHGYTF,-,TRBJ1-2,TRBV4-2,TRBD1
TGTGCCAGCAGCACCTTTTTATATGGTCCTAGCGGGGGGCTGAGTGGGGAGCAGTACTTC,CASSTFLYGPSGGLSGEQYF,-,TRBJ2-7,TRBV21-1,-
TGTGCCAGTAGTATAACGACAGCCTACGAGCAGTACTTC,CASSITTAYEQYF,-,TRBJ2-7,TRBV19,-
TGTGCCAGCAGCTTATCGGGGGGGAACACTGAAGCTTTCTTT,CASSLSGGNTEAFF,once,TRBJ1-1,TRBV7-8,-
TGCGCCAGCAGCCAGAATCCTAGCGGCAGCTACAATGAGCAGTTCTTC,CASSQNPSGSYNEQFF,-,TRBJ2-1,TRBV4-3,TRBD2
TGTGCCAGCAGGCCTCCCGTCCTAAGCTCCTACGAGCAGTACTTC,CASRPPVLSSYEQYF,-,TRBJ2-7,TRBV11-3,-